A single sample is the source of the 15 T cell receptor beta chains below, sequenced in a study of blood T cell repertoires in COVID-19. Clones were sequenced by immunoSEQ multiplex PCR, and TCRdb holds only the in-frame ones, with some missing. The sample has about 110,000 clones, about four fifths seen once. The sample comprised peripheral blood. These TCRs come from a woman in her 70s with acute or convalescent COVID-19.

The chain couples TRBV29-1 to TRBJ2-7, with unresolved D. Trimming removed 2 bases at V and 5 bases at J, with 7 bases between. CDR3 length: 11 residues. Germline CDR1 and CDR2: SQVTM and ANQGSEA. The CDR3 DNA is TGCAGCGTTGAATTGAGGCACGAGCAGTACTTC. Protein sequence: CSVELRHEQYF.

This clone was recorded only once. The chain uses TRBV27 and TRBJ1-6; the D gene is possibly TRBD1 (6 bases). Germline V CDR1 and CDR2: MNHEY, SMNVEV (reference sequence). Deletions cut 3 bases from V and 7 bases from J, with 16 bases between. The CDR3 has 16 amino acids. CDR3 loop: CASSFMSGAWNSPLHF. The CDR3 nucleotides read TGTGCCAGCAGTTTTATGTCAGGGGCATGGAATTCACCCCTCCACTTT.

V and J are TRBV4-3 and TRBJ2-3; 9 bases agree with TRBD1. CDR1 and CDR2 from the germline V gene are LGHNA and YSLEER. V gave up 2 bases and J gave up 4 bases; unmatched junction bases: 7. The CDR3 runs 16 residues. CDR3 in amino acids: CASSQPPGQGADTQYF. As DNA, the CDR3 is TGCGCCAGCAGCCAACCCCCGGGACAGGGTGCAGATACGCAGTATTTT.

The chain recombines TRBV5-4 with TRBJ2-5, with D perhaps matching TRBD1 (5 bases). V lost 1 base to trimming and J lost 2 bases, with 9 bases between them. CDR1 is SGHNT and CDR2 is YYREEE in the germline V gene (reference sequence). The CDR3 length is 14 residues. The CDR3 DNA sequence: TGTGCCAGCAGCTTGCGACAGAATCAAGAGACCCAGTACTTC. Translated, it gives CASSLRQNQETQYF.

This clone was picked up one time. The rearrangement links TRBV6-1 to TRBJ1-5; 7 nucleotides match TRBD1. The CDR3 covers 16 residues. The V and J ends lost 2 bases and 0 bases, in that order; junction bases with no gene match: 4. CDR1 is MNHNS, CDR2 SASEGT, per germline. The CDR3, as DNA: TGTGCCAGCAGTGAACAGGGGGATTATAGCAATCAGCCCCAGCATTTT. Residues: CASSEQGDYSNQPQHF.

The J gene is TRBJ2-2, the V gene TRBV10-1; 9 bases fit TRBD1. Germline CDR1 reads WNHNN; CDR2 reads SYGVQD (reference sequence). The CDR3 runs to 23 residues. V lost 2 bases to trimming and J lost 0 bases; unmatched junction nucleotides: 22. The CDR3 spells CASSEVTRPPRKGQGPNTGELFF. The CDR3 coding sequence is TGCGCCAGCAGTGAGGTCACCCGCCCACCGCGAAAGGGACAGGGCCCGAACACCGGGGAGCTGTTTTTT.

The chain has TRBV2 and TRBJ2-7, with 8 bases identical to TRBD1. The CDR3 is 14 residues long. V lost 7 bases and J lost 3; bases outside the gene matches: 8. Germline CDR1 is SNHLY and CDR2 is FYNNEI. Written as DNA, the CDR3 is TGTGCCAGCACTGCTTCAGGGGGCGACTACGAGCAGTACGTC. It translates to CASTASGGDYEQYV.

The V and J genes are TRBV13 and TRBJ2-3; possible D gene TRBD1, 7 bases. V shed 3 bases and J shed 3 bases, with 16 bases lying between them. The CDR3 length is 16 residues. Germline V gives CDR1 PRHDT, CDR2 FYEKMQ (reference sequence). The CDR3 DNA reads TGTGCCAGCAGCTTCTCCGGAGGGGGCGGGACAGATACGCAGTATTTT. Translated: CASSFSGGGGTDTQYF.

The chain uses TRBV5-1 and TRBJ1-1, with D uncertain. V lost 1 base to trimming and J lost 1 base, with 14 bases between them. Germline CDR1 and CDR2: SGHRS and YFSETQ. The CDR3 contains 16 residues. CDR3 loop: CASSLYRQPSNTEAFF. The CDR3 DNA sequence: TGCGCCAGCAGCTTGTATCGACAACCTTCGAACACTGAAGCTTTCTTT. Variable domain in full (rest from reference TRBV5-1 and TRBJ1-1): KAGVTQTPRYLIKTRGQQVTLSCSPISGHRSVSWYQQTPGQGLQFLFEYFSETQRNKGNFPGRFSGRQFSNSRSEMNVSTLELGDSALYLCASSLYRQPSNTEAFFGQGTRLTVV.

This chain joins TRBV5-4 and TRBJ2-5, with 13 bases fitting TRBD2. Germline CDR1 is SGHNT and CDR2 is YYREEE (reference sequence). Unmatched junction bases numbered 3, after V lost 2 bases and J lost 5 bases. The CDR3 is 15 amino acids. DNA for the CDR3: TGTGCCAGCAGCTTAGAGACTAGCGGGGGGGAGACCCAGTACTTC. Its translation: CASSLETSGGETQYF.

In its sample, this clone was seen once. The CDR3 bases are TGTGCCAGCAGCCCACTCCCCGGACAGGAGAGAACCACCACAGATACGCAGTATTTT. Its protein is CASSPLPGQERTTTDTQYF. The V and J genes are TRBV5-8 and TRBJ2-3; 7 nucleotides match TRBD1. J was trimmed by 2 bases and V by 4 bases; bases with no gene match: 19. This CDR3 spans 19 amino acids. Germline lookup yields CDR1 SGHTS and CDR2 YDEGEE.

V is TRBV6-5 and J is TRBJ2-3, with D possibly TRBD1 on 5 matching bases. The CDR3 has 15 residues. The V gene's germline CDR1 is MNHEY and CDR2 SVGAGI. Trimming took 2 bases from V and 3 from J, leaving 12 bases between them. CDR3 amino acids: CASSYPQAGTDTQYF. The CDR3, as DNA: TGTGCCAGCAGTTACCCCCAGGCAGGGACAGATACGCAGTATTTT.

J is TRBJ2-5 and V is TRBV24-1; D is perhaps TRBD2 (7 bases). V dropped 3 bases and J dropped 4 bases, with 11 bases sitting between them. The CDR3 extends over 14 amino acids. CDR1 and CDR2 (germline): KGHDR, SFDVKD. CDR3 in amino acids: CATSDAGAAETQYF. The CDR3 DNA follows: TGTGCCACCAGTGATGCGGGGGCCGCAGAGACCCAGTACTTC.

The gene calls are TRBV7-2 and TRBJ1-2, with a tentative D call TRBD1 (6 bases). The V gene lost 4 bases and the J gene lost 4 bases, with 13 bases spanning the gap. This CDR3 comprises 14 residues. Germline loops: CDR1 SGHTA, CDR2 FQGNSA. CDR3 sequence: CASSSPAGVYGYTF. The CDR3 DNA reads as TGTGCCAGCAGCTCCCCGGCAGGGGTCTATGGCTACACCTTC.

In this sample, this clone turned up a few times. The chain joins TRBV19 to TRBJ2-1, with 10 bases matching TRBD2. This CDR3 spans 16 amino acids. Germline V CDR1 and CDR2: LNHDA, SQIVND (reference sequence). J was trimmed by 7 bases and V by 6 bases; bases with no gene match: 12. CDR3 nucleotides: TGTGCCAGTAGGGGGGCCCATCTAGCGGGGGCTAATGAGCAGTTCTTC. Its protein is CASRGAHLAGANEQFF.